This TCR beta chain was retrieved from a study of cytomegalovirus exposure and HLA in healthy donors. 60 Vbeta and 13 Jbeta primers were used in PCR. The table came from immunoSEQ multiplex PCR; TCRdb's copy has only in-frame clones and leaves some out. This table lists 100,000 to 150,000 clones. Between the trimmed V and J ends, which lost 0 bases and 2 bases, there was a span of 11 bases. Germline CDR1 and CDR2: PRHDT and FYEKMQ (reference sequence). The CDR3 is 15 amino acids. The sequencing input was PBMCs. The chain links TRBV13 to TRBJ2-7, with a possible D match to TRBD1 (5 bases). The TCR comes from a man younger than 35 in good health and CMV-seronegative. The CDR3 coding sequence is TGTGCCAGCAGCTTAGGGGTAGGGGTCGCCTACGAGCAGTACTTC. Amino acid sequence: CASSLGVGVAYEQYF.